These T cell receptor beta chains were read from a single sample in a study of T-cell reconstitution after alpha-beta-depleted transplantation in children. MiXCR, applied by TCRdb to the PCR reads, yields one record per CDR3 protein. In the table there are around 200,000 distinct CDR3 sequences, around 7% of which are singletons. The material was PBMCs from the stem cell graft donor, obtained from the stem cell graft. The receptors come from a human donor who donated a stem cell graft to a child with Wiskott-Aldrich syndrome. CDR3s include the opening cysteine and the closing phenylalanine or tryptophan. D genes are given only for firm matches. Each size is once, few, many, or a class for an expanded clone.

many	TRBJ2-2	16	TRBV6-5	NA	TGTGCCAGCAGTTACTCTTCCCACGGACCAACCGGGGAGCTGTTTTTT	CASSYSSHGPTGELFF
few	TRBJ1-2	13	TRBV6-2/TRBV6-3	NA	TGTGCCAGCAGCATAATCTCAGTGGTTGGCTACACCTTC	CASSIISVVGYTF
many	TRBJ2-4	16	TRBV5-1	NA	TGCGCCAGCAGCTTGTTGCAGGGGTCAGCCAAAAACATTCAGTACTTC	CASSLLQGSAKNIQYF
few	TRBJ2-7	14	TRBV11-2	NA	TGTGCCAGCAGCTTAGCGTTGTCCTCCTACGAGCAGTACTTC	CASSLALSSYEQYF
many	TRBJ2-1	14	TRBV10-1	NA	TGCGCCAGCAGTGAGGGGTCGGAGCTAGCTGAGCAGTTCTTC	CASSEGSELAEQFF
many	TRBJ2-5	15	TRBV5-1	TRBD2	TGCGCCAGCAGCCGGGGGACTAGCGGGAGGGAGACCCAGTACTTC	CASSRGTSGRETQYF
many	TRBJ2-7	18	TRBV5-1	TRBD1	TGCGCCAGCAGCTTGGGATTGTTCTCGAGGGACAGGACCTACGAGCAGTACTTC	CASSLGLFSRDRTYEQYF
many	TRBJ2-2	17	TRBV18	NA	TGTGCCAGCTCGCAAACCAGTCAGTTTCCGAACACCGGGGAGCTGTTTTTT	CASSQTSQFPNTGELFF
many	TRBJ2-2	15	TRBV6-1	NA	TGTGCCACCAACGGGGGGACAGTCTCAACCGGGGAGCTGTTTTTT	CATNGGTVSTGELFF
many	TRBJ1-5	19	TRBV28	NA	TGTGCCAGCAGTTTCTTCCAGGGCCTTCTCGAAAGTAGCAATCAGCCCCAGCATTTT	CASSFFQGLLESSNQPQHF
many	TRBJ2-7	16	TRBV18	TRBD1	TGTGCCAGCTCTGGTGTTTCAGGGGGCTACTCCTACGAGCAGTACTTC	CASSGVSGGYSYEQYF
many	TRBJ2-7	15	TRBV5-1	TRBD1	TGCGCCAGCAGACGCGATGGGGACAGGGTCTACGAGCAGTACTTC	CASRRDGDRVYEQYF
many	TRBJ1-3	15	TRBV10-3	NA	TGTGCCATCAGTGTCGCCGTAAGCTCTGGAAACACCATATATTTT	CAISVAVSSGNTIYF
many	TRBJ1-5	14	TRBV6-1	NA	TGTGCCAGCAGTCCCGGGGGGGGCGATCAGCCCCAGCATTTT	CASSPGGGDQPQHF
few	TRBJ2-1	12	TRBV20-1	NA	TGCAGTGCTATGGACCCCCAGAATGAGCAGTTCTTC	CSAMDPQNEQFF
few	TRBJ1-5	15	TRBV11-2	NA	TGTGCCAGCAGCTTAGAGGAGTTTCCAAATCAGCCCCAGCATTTT	CASSLEEFPNQPQHF
many	TRBJ1-2	15	TRBV15	NA	TGTGCCACCAGCAGAGTGGTAGCAGGAGTCTATGGCTACACCTTC	CATSRVVAGVYGYTF
many	TRBJ2-1	15	TRBV5-1	NA	TGCGCCAGCAGCTTGGAGCCGGGACAATACAATGAGCAGTTCTTC	CASSLEPGQYNEQFF
many	TRBJ1-2	13	TRBV20-1	TRBD1	TGCAGTGCTAGACAGGGGGTAGACTATGGCTACACCTTC	CSARQGVDYGYTF
many	TRBJ1-3	15	TRBV7-2	NA	TGTGCCAGCAGCTTCGAAAGGTTCTCTGGAAACACCATATATTTT	CASSFERFSGNTIYF
many	TRBJ1-2	16	TRBV5-1	TRBD1	TGCGCCAGCAGCTTCGGACAGGGACCTCCAAACTATGGCTACACCTTC	CASSFGQGPPNYGYTF
many	TRBJ2-3	16	TRBV5-1	TRBD2	TGCGCCAGCAGCCGAGTTGGACTAGCGGGAGGAGATACGCAGTATTTT	CASSRVGLAGGDTQYF
many	TRBJ2-5	15	TRBV6-1	NA	TGTGCCAGCAGTACAAGGCCAACCGCTCAAGAGACCCAGTACTTC	CASSTRPTAQETQYF
few	TRBJ1-1	15	TRBV7-2	NA	TGTGCCAGCAGCCTGGCGGGGGGGCAGTGGACTGAAGCTTTCTTT	CASSLAGGQWTEAFF
many	TRBJ2-2	13	TRBV12-3/TRBV12-4	NA	TGTGCCAGCAGACGTCTGGGGACCGGGGAGCTGTTTTTT	CASRRLGTGELFF